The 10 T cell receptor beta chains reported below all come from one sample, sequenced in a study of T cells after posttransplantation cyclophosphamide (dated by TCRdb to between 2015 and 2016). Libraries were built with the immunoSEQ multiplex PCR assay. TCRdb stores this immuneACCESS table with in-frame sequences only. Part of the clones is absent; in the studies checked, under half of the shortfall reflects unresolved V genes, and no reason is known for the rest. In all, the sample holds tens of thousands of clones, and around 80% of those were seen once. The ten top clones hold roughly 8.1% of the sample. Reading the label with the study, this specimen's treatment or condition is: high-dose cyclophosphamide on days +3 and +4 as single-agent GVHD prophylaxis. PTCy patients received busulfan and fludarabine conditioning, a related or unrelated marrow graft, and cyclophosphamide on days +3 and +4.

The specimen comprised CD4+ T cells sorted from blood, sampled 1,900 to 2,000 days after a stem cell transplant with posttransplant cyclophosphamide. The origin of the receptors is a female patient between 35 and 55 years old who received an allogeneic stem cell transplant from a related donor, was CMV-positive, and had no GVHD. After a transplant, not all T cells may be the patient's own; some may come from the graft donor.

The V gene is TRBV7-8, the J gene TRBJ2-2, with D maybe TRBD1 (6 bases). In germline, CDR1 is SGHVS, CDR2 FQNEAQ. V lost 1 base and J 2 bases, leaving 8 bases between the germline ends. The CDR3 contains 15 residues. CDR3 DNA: TGTGCCAGCAGCTTAGGGGGGCGAAACACCGGGGAGCTGTTTTTT. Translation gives CASSLGGRNTGELFF.

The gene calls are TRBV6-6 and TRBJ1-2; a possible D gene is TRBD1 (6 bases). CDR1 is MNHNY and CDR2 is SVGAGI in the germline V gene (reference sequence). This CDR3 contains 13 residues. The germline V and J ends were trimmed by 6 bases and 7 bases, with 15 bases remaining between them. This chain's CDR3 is CASREGGSGGYTF. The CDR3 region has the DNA TGTGCCAGCAGGGAGGGGGGGTCAGGTGGCTACACCTTC.

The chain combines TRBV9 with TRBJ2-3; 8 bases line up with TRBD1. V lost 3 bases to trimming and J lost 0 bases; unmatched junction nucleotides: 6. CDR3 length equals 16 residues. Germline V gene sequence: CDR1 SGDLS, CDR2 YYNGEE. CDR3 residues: CASSAYSGGSTDTQYF. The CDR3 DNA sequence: TGTGCCAGCAGCGCTTATTCAGGGGGCAGCACAGATACGCAGTATTTT.

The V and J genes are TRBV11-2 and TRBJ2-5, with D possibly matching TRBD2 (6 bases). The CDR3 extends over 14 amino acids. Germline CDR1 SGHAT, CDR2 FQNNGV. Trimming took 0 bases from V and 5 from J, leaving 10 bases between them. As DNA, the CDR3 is TGTGCCAGCAGCTTAGAGGGGACTCGGGAGACCCAGTACTTC. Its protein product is CASSLEGTRETQYF.

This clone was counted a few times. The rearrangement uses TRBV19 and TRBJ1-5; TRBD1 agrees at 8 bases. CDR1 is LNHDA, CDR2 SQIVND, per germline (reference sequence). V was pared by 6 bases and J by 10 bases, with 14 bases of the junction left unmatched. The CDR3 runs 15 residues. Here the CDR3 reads CASSIVTTGDGPQHF. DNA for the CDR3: TGTGCCAGTAGCATCGTTACGACAGGGGACGGCCCCCAGCATTTT. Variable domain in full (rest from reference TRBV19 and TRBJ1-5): DGGITQSPKYLFRKEGQNVTLSCEQNLNHDAMYWYRQDPGQGLRLIYYSQIVNDFQKGDIAEGYSVSREKKESFPLTVTSAQKNPTAFYLCASSIVTTGDGPQHFGDGTRLSIL.

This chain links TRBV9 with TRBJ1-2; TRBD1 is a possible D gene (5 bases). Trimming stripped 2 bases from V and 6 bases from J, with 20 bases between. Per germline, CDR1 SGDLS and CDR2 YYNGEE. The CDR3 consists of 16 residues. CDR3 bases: TGTGCCAGCAGCGTGGACGGGGGGGGATTAAATCATGGCTACACCTTC. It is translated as CASSVDGGGLNHGYTF. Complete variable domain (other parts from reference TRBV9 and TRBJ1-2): DSGVTQTPKHLITATGQRVTLRCSPRSGDLSVYWYQQSLDQGLQFLIQYYNGEERAKGNILERFSAQQFPDLHSELNLSSLELGDSALYFCASSVDGGGLNHGYTFGSGTRLTVV.

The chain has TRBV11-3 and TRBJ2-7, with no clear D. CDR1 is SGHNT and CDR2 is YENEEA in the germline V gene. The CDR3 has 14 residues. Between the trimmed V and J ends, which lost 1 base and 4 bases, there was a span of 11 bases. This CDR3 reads CASSLVGHMYEQYF. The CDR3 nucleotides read TGTGCCAGCAGCTTAGTTGGGCATATGTACGAGCAGTACTTC.

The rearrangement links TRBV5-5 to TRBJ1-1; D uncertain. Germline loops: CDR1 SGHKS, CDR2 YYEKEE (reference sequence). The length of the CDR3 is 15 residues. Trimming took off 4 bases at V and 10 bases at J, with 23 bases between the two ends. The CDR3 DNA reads TGTGCCAGCAGCCCCGACCTTGCCCTTGGGCCTTTAGCTTTCTTT. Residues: CASSPDLALGPLAFF.

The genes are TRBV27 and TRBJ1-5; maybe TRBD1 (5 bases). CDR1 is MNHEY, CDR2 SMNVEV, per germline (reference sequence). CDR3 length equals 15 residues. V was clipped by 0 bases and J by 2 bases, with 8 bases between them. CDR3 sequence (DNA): TGTGCCAGCAGTTTATCCAGGGTCGGCAATCAGCCCCAGCATTTT. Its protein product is CASSLSRVGNQPQHF.

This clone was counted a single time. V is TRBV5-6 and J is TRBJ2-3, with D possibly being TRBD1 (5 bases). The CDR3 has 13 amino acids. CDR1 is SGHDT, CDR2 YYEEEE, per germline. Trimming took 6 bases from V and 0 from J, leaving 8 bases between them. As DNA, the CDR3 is TGTGCCAGCAACCAGGGAAGCACAGATACGCAGTATTTT. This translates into CASNQGSTDTQYF. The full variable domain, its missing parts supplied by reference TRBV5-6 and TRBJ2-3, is DAGVTQSPTHLIKTRGQQVTLRCSPKSGHDTVSWYQQALGQGPQFIFQYYEEEERQRGNFPDRFSGHQFPNYSSELNVNALLLGDSALYLCASNQGSTDTQYFGPGTRLTVL.